This T cell receptor (beta chain) originates from a study of regulatory T cells in long-lasting Graves disease. Study findings and constraints: Less diverse TCR repertoires were seen in persistent Graves' patients than in newly diagnosed ones. TRBV28, TRBJ1-2 and TRBJ2-5 emerged as the favored segments in persistent disease.

With regard to this clonotype: Antigen specificity is unknown. The junction departs from the called germline gene at one end, perhaps through a read error.

iRepertoire HTBI primers and Arm-PCR of CDR3 regions built TCR beta libraries. A single record per CDR3 protein comes from TCRdb applying MiXCR to the multiplex PCR reads. Here the sample spans a few hundred thousand distinct CDR3 sequences, roughly 23% being singletons. Time point indicated: persistent/refractory GD, antithyroid drugs over 5 years with positive TRAb. Following extraction of RNA from PBMCs, that RNA was used to make the TCR library. The CDR3 is made up of 13 amino acids. Germline loops: CDR1 SGHAT, CDR2 FQNNGV. The clonotype comes from a female donor with Graves disease. Specimen: peripheral blood mononuclear cells (PBMCs), collected when the disease was refractory, from a patient treated with antithyroid drugs. The chain carries TRBV11-2 and TRBJ2-7; TRBD2 is a possible D gene (5 bases). Here the CDR3 reads CTSSLAHSYEQYF. In nucleotides, the CDR3 is TGTACCAGCAGCTTAGCGCACTCCTACGAGCAGTACTTC.